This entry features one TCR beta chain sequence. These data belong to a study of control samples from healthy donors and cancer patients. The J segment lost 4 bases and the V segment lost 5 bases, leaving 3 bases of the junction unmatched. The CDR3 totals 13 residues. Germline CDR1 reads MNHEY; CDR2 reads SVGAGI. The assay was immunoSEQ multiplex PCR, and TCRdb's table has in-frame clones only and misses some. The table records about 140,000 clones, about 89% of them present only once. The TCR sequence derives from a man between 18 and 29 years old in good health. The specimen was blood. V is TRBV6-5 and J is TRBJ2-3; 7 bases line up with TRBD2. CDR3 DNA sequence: TGTGCCAGCAGTAGCGGGGCTCCAGATACGCAGTATTTT. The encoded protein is CASSSGAPDTQYF.